The clone carrying this TCR beta chain has at least ten counts. The data are from a study of human T cells and chemical hapten exposure. The library put unique molecular identifiers onto individual cDNA molecules. TCRdb re-called the RACE reads through MiXCR, storing one row per CDR3 protein. Among 370,000 or so distinct CDR3 sequences listed, roughly 4.8% were seen once. CDR3 length: 15 residues. V lost 4 bases and J lost 3; bases outside the gene matches: 5. Germline loops: CDR1 LGHDT, CDR2 YNNKEL (reference sequence). Described time point: patch test 1, 2 weeks after DPC sensitization. Treatment of the sample: therapeutic diphenylcyclopropenone sensitization with weekly scalp DPC. Venepuncture was done earlier than the placement of each patch test.

The sequence came from a woman in her forties or fifties with alopecia areata. Some clones in this sample may be carry-over from other donors' samples. The sequences come from whole blood, collected in connection with sensitization to the hapten diphenylcyclopropenone (DPC). The J gene is TRBJ2-7, the V gene TRBV3-1; 11 bases map to TRBD2. CDR3 bases: TGTGCCAGCAGCCCTGGGACTAGCGGTGACTACGAGCAGTACTTC. Translated: CASSPGTSGDYEQYF.